A single TCR beta chain is shown here with its context. A second roughly 7 to 12 cycle PCR used barcoded and J-beta primers. One entry per CDR3 protein, called by TCRdb with MiXCR from the 5' RACE reads. The table records about 1.7 million distinct CDR3 sequences, about 30% of them present only once. These data are taken from a study of blood T cells in healthy people across ages. This clonotype originated in a woman aged 25-40 years in good health. The specimen sequenced was blood.

CDR3 protein: CASSWDSQRETQYF. CDR3 nucleotides: TGTGCCAGCAGTTGGGATTCACAGCGGGAGACCCAGTACTTC. The chain links TRBV12-3 or TRBV12-4 to TRBJ2-5, with D possibly TRBD2 on 5 matching bases. CDR3 length: 14 amino acids. V was shortened by 4 bases and J by 5 bases, with 14 bases between the two germline ends.